This T cell receptor beta chain was profiled in a study of vaccination effects on CD4 cells after COVID-19. Antigen-specific CD4+ T cells were expanded (with viral peptide pools) by the ViraFEST assay ahead of sequencing. CD4+ T cell isolation took place after less than 13 days of culture. Documented for the person is a PCR-confirmed SARS-CoV-2 infection occurring between March and December 2020. All study participants received two doses of BNT162b2 or mRNA-1273 vaccine. Assay: immunoSEQ multiplex PCR; the TCRdb copy retains only in-frame clones and omits some. Seen here are 15,000 to 20,000 clones, under 85% observed once, and the top ten hold 20% to 25%. The germline V gene has CDR1 LNHDA and CDR2 SQIVND (reference sequence). The V and J ends lost 1 base and 0 bases, in that order; junction bases with no gene match: 0. The length of the CDR3 is 15 residues. For this clone: The antigen is not known.

The specimen comprised CD4+ T cells from PBMCs cultured with SARS-CoV-2 spike peptides, sampled after COVID-19 vaccination. The receptor comes from a human donor who had a prior SARS-CoV-2 infection. The chain links TRBV19 to TRBJ2-1; 7 bases are a match to TRBD2. The CDR3 loop is CASSIGTSSYNEQFF. CDR3 in DNA: TGTGCCAGTAGTATAGGGACTAGCTCCTACAATGAGCAGTTCTTC.